The clone carrying this TCR beta chain turned up a few times. Antigen unknown. Time point given: patch test 3, about 24 weeks after DPC sensitization. Indicated treatment: therapeutic diphenylcyclopropenone sensitization with weekly scalp DPC. This CDR3 is built from 16 residues. The germline V gene has CDR1 SEHNR and CDR2 FQNEAQ (reference sequence). V was shortened by 0 bases and J by 0 bases, with 9 bases between the two germline ends. The sample is drawn from a study of human T cells and chemical hapten exposure. Study-level results: PT1 expanded TCR counts and patch test score were linked, and their correlation was positive.

TCRdb fed the RACE reads into MiXCR, producing one record per CDR3 protein. This table has about 82,000 distinct CDR3 sequences, 10% to 15% appearing once. The chain uses TRBV7-9 and TRBJ1-5, with TRBD1 as a possible D gene (5 bases). This receptor was obtained from a woman in her forties or fifties with alopecia areata. Some clones in this sample may be carry-over from other donors' samples. The source was whole blood, collected in connection with sensitization to the hapten diphenylcyclopropenone (DPC). The DNA for the CDR3 is TGTGCCAGCAGCTTAGCCGGGGGTGGTAGCAATCAGCCCCAGCATTTT. As protein: CASSLAGGGSNQPQHF.